These 13 T cell receptor beta chains were sequenced from one sample in a study of cytomegalovirus exposure and HLA in healthy donors. It was with 60 Vbeta and 13 Jbeta primers that the PCR ran. Profiled with immunoSEQ multiplex PCR; TCRdb holds only in-frame clones, not every one. The table shows around 170,000 clones, with approximately 88% occurring only once. The sample taken for sequencing was PBMCs. These receptors were taken from a woman younger than 30 in good health and CMV-seronegative.

V usage is TRBV19 and J usage is TRBJ1-4; D perhaps matches TRBD1 (5 bases). CDR1 is LNHDA, CDR2 SQIVND, per germline (reference sequence). V was clipped by 10 bases and J by 7 bases, with 19 bases between them. The CDR3 extends over 14 amino acids. The CDR3 region is CATSSRRGSEKLFF. As DNA, the CDR3 is TGTGCCACCTCCTCCCGGAGGGGAAGTGAAAAACTGTTTTTT.

V gene TRBV6-6 combines with J gene TRBJ2-3; the match to TRBD1 covers 9 bases. Germline CDR1 reads MNHNY; CDR2 reads SVGAGI (reference sequence). The CDR3 loop spans 15 amino acids. With 2 bases clipped from V and 2 bases from J, the junction kept 2 bases outside the gene matches. CDR3 loop: CASSYGTGNTDTQYF. The CDR3, as DNA: TGTGCCAGCAGTTACGGGACAGGGAACACAGATACGCAGTATTTT.

In nucleotides, the CDR3 is TGTGCCAGCAGCTTAGGGGTCGGGGGGGACCCCTATGGCTACACCTTC. Its translation: CASSLGVGGDPYGYTF. This rearrangement joins TRBV11-3 to TRBJ1-2; D is possibly TRBD1 (5 bases). V lost 1 base to trimming and J lost 4 bases, with 16 bases between them. Germline V gives CDR1 SGHNT, CDR2 YENEEA. This CDR3 is 16 amino acids long.

The rearrangement joins TRBV28 to TRBJ2-7, with D tentatively TRBD1 (6 bases). Germline CDR1 and CDR2: MDHEN and SYDVKM. V lost 5 bases and J lost 2, with 10 bases in between. The CDR3 is 13 residues long. The CDR3 is CASSGDTTYEQYF. The CDR3, as DNA: TGTGCCAGCAGTGGGGACACAACCTACGAGCAGTACTTC. Full variable domain (missing parts from reference TRBV28 and TRBJ2-7): DVKVTQSSRYLVKRTGEKVFLECVQDMDHENMFWYRQDPGLGLRLIYFSYDVKMKEKGDIPEGYSVSREKKERFSLILESASTNQTSMYLCASSGDTTYEQYFGPGTRLTVT.

The chain is built from TRBV4-1 and TRBJ1-3; D remains ambiguous. The CDR3 extends over 13 amino acids. The germline V gene has CDR1 MGHRA and CDR2 YSYEKL. V dropped 1 base and J dropped 4 bases, with 5 bases sitting between them. The CDR3 DNA reads TGCGCCAGCAGCCAAGGGCTGGGAAACACCATATATTTT. Translated, it gives CASSQGLGNTIYF.

The genes are TRBV23-1 and TRBJ1-3, with D possibly matching TRBD1 (6 bases). TRBV23-1 is identified as an open reading frame with a role that is uncertain. This CDR3 has 14 amino acids. V was shortened by 7 bases and J by 4 bases, with 14 bases between the two germline ends. CDR3 coding DNA: TGCGCCAGCATTCCGGGACACCGAGGAAACACCATATATTTT. It is translated as CASIPGHRGNTIYF.

The gene calls are TRBV5-5 and TRBJ1-2; no firm D call. CDR3 length: 16 amino acids. Germline V gene sequence: CDR1 SGHKS, CDR2 YYEKEE (reference sequence). The V end lost 3 bases, the J end lost 2 bases, and 17 bases lay between the germline ends. CDR3 bases: TGTGCCAGCAGCTCACAGTTCGGGGTGGCGAACTATGGCTACACCTTC. This translates into CASSSQFGVANYGYTF.

The V and J genes are TRBV11-2 and TRBJ2-7; maybe TRBD2 (7 bases). This CDR3 is 14 amino acids long. Germline V gives CDR1 SGHAT, CDR2 FQNNGV. With 4 bases removed from V and 3 bases from J, the gap between germline ends came to 13 bases. In DNA form, the CDR3 reads TGTGCCAGCAGCTCCGGGGGGCGTTTCTACGAGCAGTACTTC. It yields the protein CASSSGGRFYEQYF. The entire variable domain, with the rest obtained from reference TRBV11-2 and TRBJ2-7, is as follows: EAGVAQSPRYKIIEKRQSVAFWCNPISGHATLYWYQQILGQGPKLLIQFQNNGVVDDSQLPKDRFSAERLKGVDSTLKIQPAKLEDSAVYLCASSSGGRFYEQYFGPGTRLTVT.

The chain combines TRBV19 with TRBJ2-1; 12 bases are shared with TRBD2. V was clipped by 6 bases and J by 6 bases; unmatched bases: 6. CDR1 LNHDA and CDR2 SQIVND come from the germline V gene (reference sequence). The CDR3 extends over 15 amino acids. The CDR3 nucleotides are TGTGCCAGTAGCCACCTAGCGGGGGGGCCCAATGAGCAGTTCTTC. This translates into CASSHLAGGPNEQFF.

This chain links TRBV7-2 with TRBJ2-7; 11 nucleotides match TRBD2. This CDR3 has 19 amino acids. With 1 base clipped from V and 4 bases from J, the junction kept 15 bases outside the gene matches. Germline CDR1 is SGHTA and CDR2 is FQGNSA. The CDR3 DNA is TGTGCCAGCAGCTTAGTCGGCCGGAGGACTCTAGCGGGGGGATACGAGCAGTACTTC. Protein product: CASSLVGRRTLAGGYEQYF.

The chain recombines TRBV15 with TRBJ2-7, with TRBD2 matching over 13 bases. The germline V gene encodes CDR1 LNHNV and CDR2 YYDKDF (reference sequence). This CDR3 is built from 16 residues. J was trimmed by 2 bases and V by 5 bases; bases with no gene match: 6. Here the CDR3 reads CATSGLGLAGTYEQYF. The DNA for the CDR3 is TGTGCCACCAGCGGATTGGGACTAGCGGGGACCTACGAGCAGTACTTC.

V usage is TRBV6-5 and J usage is TRBJ2-5; TRBD1 matches at 9 bases. Germline V gives CDR1 MNHEY, CDR2 SVGAGI. After removal of 5 bases from V and 4 bases from J, the junction contained 8 bases not matched to a gene. The CDR3 totals 15 residues. The CDR3 loop reads CASSATGGVGETQYF. In nucleotides, the CDR3 is TGTGCCAGCAGTGCAACAGGGGGCGTCGGAGAGACCCAGTACTTC.

This chain joins TRBV6-5 and TRBJ1-1; no firm D call. Germline V lookup: CDR1 MNHEY, CDR2 SVGAGI. V shed 5 bases and J shed 7 bases, with 14 bases lying between them. The CDR3 runs to 13 residues. CDR3 residues: CASSEARRSEAFF. The DNA for the CDR3 is TGTGCCAGCAGTGAAGCGCGACGGAGTGAAGCTTTCTTT.